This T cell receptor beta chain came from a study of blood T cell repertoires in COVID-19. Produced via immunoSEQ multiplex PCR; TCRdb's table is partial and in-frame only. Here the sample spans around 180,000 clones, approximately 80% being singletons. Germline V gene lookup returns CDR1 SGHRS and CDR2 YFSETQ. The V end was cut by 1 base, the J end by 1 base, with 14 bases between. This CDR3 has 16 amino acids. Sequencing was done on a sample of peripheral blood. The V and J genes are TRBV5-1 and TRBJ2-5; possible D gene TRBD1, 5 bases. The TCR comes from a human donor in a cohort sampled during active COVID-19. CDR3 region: CASSLMGRHLQETQYF. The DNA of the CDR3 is TGCGCCAGCAGCTTGATGGGGCGCCATCTCCAAGAGACCCAGTACTTC.